This is a list of T cell receptor beta chains from one sample in a study of T cells in Graves' hyperthyroidism and ophthalmopathy. TCRdb re-called the multiplex PCR reads with MiXCR, one entry per CDR3 protein. The repertoire holds roughly 380,000 distinct CDR3 sequences, with approximately 13% as singletons. The source material was blood. These receptors originate from a man aged 25-45 years with Graves' hyperthyroidism that later progressed to Graves' ophthalmopathy. The CDR3 runs from the conserved cysteine through the conserved F or W. A D gene is named only where the DNA matches it firmly. The size entry is marked missing in some rows and otherwise reads once, few, many or a size class.

TRBJ2-3 many TRBD1 TRBV7-9 TGTGCCAGCAGCCCAACGAACAGGGGATTCGCAGATACGCAGTATTTT CASSPTNRGFADTQYF
TRBJ2-1 many . TRBV12-3/TRBV12-4 TGTGCCAGCAGTTCCGATTGGGAGCAGTTCTTC CASSSDWEQFF
TRBJ2-7 many TRBD2 TRBV6-1 TGTGCCAGCAGTTGGGGACTAGCGGACTCCTACGAGCAGTACTTC CASSWGLADSYEQYF
TRBJ1-5 . . TRBV19 TGTGCCAGTAGTATTTCAAGGGCAGGGGCCTTCAATCAGCCCCAGCATTTT CASSISRAGAFNQPQHF
TRBJ2-2 few . TRBV5-5 TGTGCCAGCAGCTTGGGGATGGGGTGGCCGAACACCGGGGAGCTGTTTTTT CASSLGMGWPNTGELFF
TRBJ2-5 many TRBD2 TRBV11-1 TGTGCCAGCAGTTTACGACTAGCGGGGGGAGAGACCCAGTACTTC CASSLRLAGGETQYF
TRBJ1-1 few . TRBV20-1 TGCAGTGCCCGGAGAGACACTGAAGCTTTCTTT CSARRDTEAFF
TRBJ1-2 many . TRBV6-6 TGTGCCAGCAGTTACTGGGGACAATTTTTCGGCTATGGCTACACCTTC CASSYWGQFFGYGYTF
TRBJ2-2 . . TRBV12-3/TRBV12-4 TGTGCCGGCAGTTTAATCAGGGGATGGTCCGGGGAGCTGTTTTTT CAGSLIRGWSGELFF
TRBJ1-5 few . TRBV30 TGTGCCTGGAGTGAGGGGATTAGCAATCAGCCCCAGCATTTT CAWSEGISNQPQHF
TRBJ2-7 . . TRBV6-6 TGTGCCAGCAGTTACCGGGGTCAGGGCTACGAGCAGTACTTC CASSYRGQGYEQYF
TRBJ1-2 many TRBD1 TRBV12-3/TRBV12-4 TGTGCCAGCAGCACTCTATCTGGGACAGCTAACTATGGCTACACCTTC CASSTLSGTANYGYTF
TRBJ1-5 . . TRBV30 TGTGCCTGGAGTGTATGGCAGGGCAATCAGCCCCAGCATTTT CAWSVWQGNQPQHF
TRBJ2-7 many . TRBV2 TGTGCCAGCAGTGAGTGGCAGGGACCCTACGAGCAGTACTTC CASSEWQGPYEQYF
TRBJ2-7 . . TRBV5-1 TGCGCCAGCAGCGCGACGGGCTCCTACGAGCAGTACTTC CASSATGSYEQYF
TRBJ2-7 many . TRBV12-3/TRBV12-4 TGTGCCAGCAGCCCGACACTCTCCCACGAGCAGTACTTC CASSPTLSHEQYF
TRBJ1-2 few . TRBV9 TGTGCCAGCACCTCGGGCATAAATGGCTACACCTTC CASTSGINGYTF
TRBJ2-7 . TRBD1 TRBV28 TGTGCCAGCAGTTTATCCCCGGACAGGTACTACGAGCAGTACTTC CASSLSPDRYYEQYF
TRBJ2-7 many TRBD1 TRBV11-2 TGTGCCAGCAGCTTAGGCCAGACAGGGGGAACCTACGAGCAGTACTTC CASSLGQTGGTYEQYF
TRBJ2-2 many TRBD2 TRBV12-3/TRBV12-4 TGTGCCAGCGGGCTAGCGGGGGGGACCGGGGAGCTGTTTTTT CASGLAGGTGELFF
TRBJ2-3 few . TRBV6-6 TGTGCCAGCAGTTACGAGAGTGACTTCGCGGCGCAGTATTTT CASSYESDFAAQYF
TRBJ1-2 . . TRBV9 TGTGCCAGCAGCGTAGGACTCGATAACTATGGCTACACCTTC CASSVGLDNYGYTF
TRBJ2-7 few . TRBV5-1 TGCGCCAGCAGGGGCACCTCGGGGTTTGGGTTTCACGAGCAGTACTTC CASRGTSGFGFHEQYF
TRBJ1-4 few . TRBV6-1 TGTGCCAGCAGTGAAAGGGTTGGAGCACCCGCAACTAATGAAAAACTGTTTTTT CASSERVGAPATNEKLFF
TRBJ1-2 . TRBD1 TRBV6-1 TGTGCCAGCAGTGAGGGGACAGGGGATGGCTACACCTTC CASSEGTGDGYTF
TRBJ2-5 . . TRBV7-7 TGTGCTAGCAGCCAACAGCATCAAGAGACCCAGTACTTC CASSQQHQETQYF
TRBJ2-5 many TRBD2 TRBV12-3/TRBV12-4 TGTGCCAGCAGTTTAATGGTCGGGGGGGCAGAGACCCAGTACTTC CASSLMVGGAETQYF
TRBJ2-7 many . TRBV12-3/TRBV12-4 TGTGCCAGCAGTCCCGACCAGTGGCGTAGATCCTACGAGCAGTACTTC CASSPDQWRRSYEQYF
TRBJ1-1 many . TRBV6-2/TRBV6-3 TGTGCCAGCAGTTACTCGAACCTTGACAGATATTTTTACATGAACACTGAAGCTTTCTTT CASSYSNLDRYFYMNTEAFF
TRBJ2-1 many . TRBV10-1 TGCGCCAGCAGTGACGGGGGCTACAATGAGCAGTTCTTC CASSDGGYNEQFF
TRBJ1-2 many TRBD1 TRBV27 TGTGCCAGCAGTTCACGCCGAGGACAGGGGGCACGTGGCTACACCTTC CASSSRRGQGARGYTF
TRBJ2-3 many . TRBV7-8 TGTGCCAGCAGCCCAAGACAGGATAGCACAGATACGCAGTATTTT CASSPRQDSTDTQYF
TRBJ1-2 few . TRBV27 TGTGCCAGCAGTTTAAGACAGACTTTCTATGGCTACACCTTC CASSLRQTFYGYTF
TRBJ2-5 many TRBD1 TRBV28 TGTGCCAGCAGTCCCGACAGGGGCCCCATCCAAGAGACCCAGTACTTC CASSPDRGPIQETQYF
TRBJ2-1 many . TRBV11-2 TGTGCCAGCAGCTTAGCGCCGGGACCGAGCTCCTACAATGAGCAGTTCTTC CASSLAPGPSSYNEQFF
TRBJ1-4 . TRBD1 TRBV5-4 TGTGCCAGCAGCTTGCAGGGGGCGCAGGAAAAACTGTTTTTT CASSLQGAQEKLFF
TRBJ1-5 many . TRBV6-6 TGTGCCAGCAGTTACGGGGGGCGCTTAAGCAATCAGCCCCAGCATTTT CASSYGGRLSNQPQHF
TRBJ2-7 many . TRBV5-8 TGTGCCAGCAGCTTTTGGTCGGACGAGCAGTACTTC CASSFWSDEQYF
TRBJ1-1 few . TRBV20-1 TGCAGTGCTATGGTACATTCCAACACTGAAGCTTTCTTT CSAMVHSNTEAFF
TRBJ2-5 many . TRBV28 TGTGCCAGCAGTTTATGGGGGGTAGCACGGGAGACCCAGTACTTC CASSLWGVARETQYF
TRBJ2-5 many TRBD1 TRBV6-1 TGTGCCAGCAGTTACTCAGGGGGTCGCGGGACCCAGTACTTC CASSYSGGRGTQYF
TRBJ2-7 few TRBD1 TRBV5-8 TGTGCCAGCAGCCCTTACAGGGGGTCCTTCTACGAGCAGTACTTC CASSPYRGSFYEQYF
TRBJ2-2 many TRBD1 TRBV24-1 TGTGCCACCAGTGACGGGACAGGACTGAACACCGGGGAGCTGTTTTTT CATSDGTGLNTGELFF
TRBJ2-7 many . TRBV12-3/TRBV12-4 TGTGCCAGCAACAGAGGGGGGGCCTACGAGCAGTACTTC CASNRGGAYEQYF